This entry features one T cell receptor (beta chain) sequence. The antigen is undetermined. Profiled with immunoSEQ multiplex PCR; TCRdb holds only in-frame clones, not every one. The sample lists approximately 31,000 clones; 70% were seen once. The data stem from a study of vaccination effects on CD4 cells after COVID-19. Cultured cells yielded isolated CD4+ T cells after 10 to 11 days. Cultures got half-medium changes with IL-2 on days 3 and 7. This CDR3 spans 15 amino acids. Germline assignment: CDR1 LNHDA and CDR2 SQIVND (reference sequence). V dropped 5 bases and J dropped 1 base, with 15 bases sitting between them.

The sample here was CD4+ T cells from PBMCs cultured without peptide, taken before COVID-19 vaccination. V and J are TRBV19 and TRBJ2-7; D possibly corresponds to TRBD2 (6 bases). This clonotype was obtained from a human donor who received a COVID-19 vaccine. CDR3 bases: TGTGCCAGTAGTGCCCCGGGGGTGGTGTCCTACGAGCAGTACTTC. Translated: CASSAPGVVSYEQYF.